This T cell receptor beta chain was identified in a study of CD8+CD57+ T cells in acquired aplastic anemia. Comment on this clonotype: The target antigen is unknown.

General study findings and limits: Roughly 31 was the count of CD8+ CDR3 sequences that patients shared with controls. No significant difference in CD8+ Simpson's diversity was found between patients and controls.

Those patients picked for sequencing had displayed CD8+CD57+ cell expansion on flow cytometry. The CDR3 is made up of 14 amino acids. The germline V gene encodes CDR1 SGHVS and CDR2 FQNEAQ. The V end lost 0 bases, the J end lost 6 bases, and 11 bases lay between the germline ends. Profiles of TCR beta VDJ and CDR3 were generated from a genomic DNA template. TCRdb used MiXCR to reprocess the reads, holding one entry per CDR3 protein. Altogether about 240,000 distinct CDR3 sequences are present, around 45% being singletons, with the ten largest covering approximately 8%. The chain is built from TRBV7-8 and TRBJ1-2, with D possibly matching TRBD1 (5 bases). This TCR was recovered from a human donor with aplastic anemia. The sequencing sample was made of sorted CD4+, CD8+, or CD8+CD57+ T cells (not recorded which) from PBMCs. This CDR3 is CASSLAGRVNGYTF. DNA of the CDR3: TGTGCCAGCAGCTTAGCGGGCAGGGTAAATGGCTACACCTTC.